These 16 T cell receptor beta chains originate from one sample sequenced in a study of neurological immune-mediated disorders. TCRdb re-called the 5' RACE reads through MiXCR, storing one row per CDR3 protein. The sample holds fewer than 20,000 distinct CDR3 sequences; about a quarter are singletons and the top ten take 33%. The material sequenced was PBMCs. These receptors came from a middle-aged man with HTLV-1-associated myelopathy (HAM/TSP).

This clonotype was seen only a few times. CDR3 coding DNA: TGCAGTGCTAGACCCACAGGGGGGGACACCTACGAGCAGTACTTC. Protein: CSARPTGGDTYEQYF. The V gene is TRBV20-1, the J gene TRBJ2-7, with D possibly being TRBD1 (8 bases). V was trimmed by 2 bases and J by 2 bases, leaving 16 bases between them. Germline-derived CDR1 and CDR2 are DFQATT and SNEGSKA (reference sequence). CDR3 size: 15 residues.

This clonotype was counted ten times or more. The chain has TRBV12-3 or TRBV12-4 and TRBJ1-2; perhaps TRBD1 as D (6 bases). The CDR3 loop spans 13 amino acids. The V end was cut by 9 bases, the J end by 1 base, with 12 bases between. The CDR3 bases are TGTGCCAGTAGCGAGGACAGTAACTATGGCTACACCTTC. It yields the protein CASSEDSNYGYTF.

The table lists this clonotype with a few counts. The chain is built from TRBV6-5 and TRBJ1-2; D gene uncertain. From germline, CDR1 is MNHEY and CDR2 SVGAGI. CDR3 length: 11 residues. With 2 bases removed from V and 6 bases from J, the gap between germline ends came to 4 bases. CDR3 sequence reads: CASSYADGYTF. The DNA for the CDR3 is TGTGCCAGCAGTTACGCGGATGGCTACACCTTC.

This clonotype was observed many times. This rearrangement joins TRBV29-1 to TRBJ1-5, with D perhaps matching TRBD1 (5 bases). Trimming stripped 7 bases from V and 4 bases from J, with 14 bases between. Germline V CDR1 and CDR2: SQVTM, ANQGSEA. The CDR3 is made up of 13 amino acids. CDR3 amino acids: CSAADGGNQPQHF. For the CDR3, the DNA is TGCAGCGCCGCGGACGGGGGGAATCAGCCCCAGCATTTT.

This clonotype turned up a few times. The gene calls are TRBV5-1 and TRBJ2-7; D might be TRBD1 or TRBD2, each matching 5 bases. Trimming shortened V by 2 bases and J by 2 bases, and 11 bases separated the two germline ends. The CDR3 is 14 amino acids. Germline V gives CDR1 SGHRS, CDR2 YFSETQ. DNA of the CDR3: TGCGCCAGCAGCTTCCTTGGGGGAACCTACGAGCAGTACTTC. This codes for CASSFLGGTYEQYF.

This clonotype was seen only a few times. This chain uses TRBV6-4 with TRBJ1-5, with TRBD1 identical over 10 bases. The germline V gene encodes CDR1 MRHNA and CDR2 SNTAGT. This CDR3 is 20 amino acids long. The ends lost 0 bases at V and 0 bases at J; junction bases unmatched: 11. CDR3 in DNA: TGTGCCAGCAGTGACTCGAATAGGGACAGGGGCCTAAATAGCAATCAGCCCCAGCATTTT. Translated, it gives CASSDSNRDRGLNSNQPQHF.

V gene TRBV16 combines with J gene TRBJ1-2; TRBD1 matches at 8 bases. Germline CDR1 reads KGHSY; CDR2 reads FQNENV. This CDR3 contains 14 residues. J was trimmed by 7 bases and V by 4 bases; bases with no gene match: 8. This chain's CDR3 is CASSLLYDRGGYTF. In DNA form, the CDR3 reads TGTGCCAGCAGCCTGCTCTACGACAGGGGTGGCTACACCTTC.

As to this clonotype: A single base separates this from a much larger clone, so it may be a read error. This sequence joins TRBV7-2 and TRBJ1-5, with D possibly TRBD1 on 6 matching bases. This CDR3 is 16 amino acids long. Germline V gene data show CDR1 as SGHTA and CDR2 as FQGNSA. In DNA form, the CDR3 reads TGTGCCAGCAGCTTATGGGCAGGGGAGAGCAATCAGACCCAGCATTTT. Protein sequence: CASSLWAGESNQTQHF.

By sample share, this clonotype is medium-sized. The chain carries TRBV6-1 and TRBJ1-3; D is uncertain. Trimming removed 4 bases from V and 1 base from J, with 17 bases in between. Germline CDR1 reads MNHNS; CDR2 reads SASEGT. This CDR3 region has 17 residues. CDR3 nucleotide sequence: TGTGCCAGCAGTGCCGTTTCCAGAGTTCATTCTGGAAACACCATATATTTT. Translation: CASSAVSRVHSGNTIYF.

The CDR3 loop is CASSPTSGGADTQYF. CDR3 sequence (DNA): TGCGCCAGCAGTCCGACTAGCGGGGGGGCAGATACGCAGTATTTT. This chain links TRBV5-1 with TRBJ2-3; 14 nucleotides line up with TRBD2. This CDR3 spans 15 amino acids. V lost 5 bases to trimming and J lost 4 bases; unmatched junction nucleotides: 3. Germline V gives CDR1 SGHRS, CDR2 YFSETQ.

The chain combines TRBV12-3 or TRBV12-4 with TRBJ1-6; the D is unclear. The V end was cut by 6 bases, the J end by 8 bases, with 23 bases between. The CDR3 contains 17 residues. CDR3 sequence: CASSRRISSPFYSPLHF. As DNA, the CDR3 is TGTGCCAGCAGCCGTCGGATCTCCTCCCCGTTCTATTCACCCCTCCACTTT.

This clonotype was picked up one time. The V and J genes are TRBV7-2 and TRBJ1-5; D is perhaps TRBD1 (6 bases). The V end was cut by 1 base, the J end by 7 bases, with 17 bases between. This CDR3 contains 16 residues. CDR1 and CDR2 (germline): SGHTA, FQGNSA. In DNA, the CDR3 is TGTGCCAGCAGCTTAGACCGGGCAGGGGAAGGCCAGCCCCAGCATTTT. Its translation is CASSLDRAGEGQPQHF.

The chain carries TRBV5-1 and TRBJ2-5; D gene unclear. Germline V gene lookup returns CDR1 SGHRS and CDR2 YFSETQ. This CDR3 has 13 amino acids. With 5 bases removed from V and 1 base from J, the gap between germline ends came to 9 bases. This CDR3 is CASRPRPQETQYF. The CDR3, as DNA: TGCGCCAGCAGGCCCCGTCCCCAAGAGACCCAGTACTTC.

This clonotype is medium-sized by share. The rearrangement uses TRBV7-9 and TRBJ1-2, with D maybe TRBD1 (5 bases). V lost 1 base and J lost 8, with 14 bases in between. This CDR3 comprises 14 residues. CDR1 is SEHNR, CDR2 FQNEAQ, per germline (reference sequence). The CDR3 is CASSLVSGGEGYTF. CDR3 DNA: TGTGCCAGCAGCTTAGTGAGCGGGGGAGAAGGCTACACCTTC.

CDR3 sequence reads: CASRQDRGLEQYF. The CDR3, as DNA: TGTGCCAGCAGACAGGACAGGGGGCTCGAGCAGTACTTC. This sequence joins TRBV7-9 and TRBJ2-7; TRBD1 aligns across 11 bases. From germline, CDR1 is SEHNR and CDR2 FQNEAQ (reference sequence). The V and J ends lost 6 bases and 6 bases, in that order; junction bases with no gene match: 4. CDR3 length: 13 amino acids. Filled out from reference TRBV7-9 and TRBJ2-7, the complete variable domain reads DTGVSQNPRHKITKRGQNVTFRCDPISEHNRLYWYRQTLGQGPEFLTYFQNEAQLEKSRLLSDRFSAERPKGSFSTLEIQRTEQGDSAMYLCASRQDRGLEQYFGPGTRLTVT.

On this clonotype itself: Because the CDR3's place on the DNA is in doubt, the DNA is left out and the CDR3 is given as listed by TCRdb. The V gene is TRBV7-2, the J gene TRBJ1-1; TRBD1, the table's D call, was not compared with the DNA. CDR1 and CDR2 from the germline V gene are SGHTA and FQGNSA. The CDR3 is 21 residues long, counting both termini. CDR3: CASSFYICSAARQGRNTEAFF.